Below are 16 T cell receptor beta chains sequenced from a single sample in a study of T cells in Graves' hyperthyroidism and ophthalmopathy. Amplified TCR beta CDR3 regions derived from RNA transcripts. When the TCR CDR3 underwent first-round RT-PCR, the HTBI primer set was used. TCRdb analysed the multiplex PCR reads with MiXCR anew, one entry per CDR3 protein. The data show some 570,000 distinct CDR3 sequences, with 13% to 15% seen just once and roughly 6.9% held by the top ten. The sequenced sample was blood. Receptors were obtained from a woman younger than 30 with Graves' ophthalmopathy.

The chain carries TRBV3-2 and TRBJ1-1. TRBV3-2 is a recognized pseudogene. The CDR3 covers 15 residues. The CDR3 loop reads CASSQDGASHTEAFF. CDR3 coding DNA: TGTGCCAGCAGCCAAGATGGGGCTAGCCACACTGAAGCTTTCTTT.

There are many counts of this clonotype. V and J are TRBV11-2 and TRBJ1-1, with no clear D. The CDR3 has 13 residues. V gave up 5 bases and J gave up 9 bases, with 16 bases separating them. In germline, CDR1 is SGHAT, CDR2 FQNNGV. The CDR3 nucleotides are TGTGCCAGCAGCCCAGGAACCAGTGAGAAAGCTTTCTTT. This gives the protein CASSPGTSEKAFF.

V and J are TRBV6-5 and TRBJ2-7; 9 nucleotides agree with TRBD2. The CDR3 loop spans 15 amino acids. Trimming at V came to 0 bases and at J to 3 bases, leaving 3 bases not matched to a gene. The germline V gene encodes CDR1 MNHEY and CDR2 SVGAGI. The CDR3 region has the DNA TGTGCCAGCAGTTACTCACCTAGCGGGGTCTACGAGCAGTACTTC. This sequence encodes CASSYSPSGVYEQYF.

This chain uses TRBV27 with TRBJ1-6, with a possible D match to TRBD1 (5 bases). The CDR3 has 17 amino acids. V lost 7 bases, J lost 0 bases, and 16 bases lay in between. Looked up from germline, CDR1 is MNHEY and CDR2 is SMNVEV (reference sequence). CDR3 DNA sequence: TGTGCCAGCACCTCGGGGGACCTAAGCTCCTATAATTCACCCCTCCACTTT. Translation gives CASTSGDLSSYNSPLHF.

This clonotype was recorded many times. J is TRBJ2-5 and V is TRBV6-2 or TRBV6-3, with D maybe TRBD2 (6 bases). The V gene lost 0 bases and the J gene lost 3 bases, with 35 bases spanning the gap. Germline V gene sequence: CDR1 MNHEY, CDR2 SVGEGT. The CDR3 loop spans 23 amino acids. In nucleotides, the CDR3 is TGTGCCAGCAGTTACTCCTTTTCCGTCGGGCGGTTCATGTGGGCACAGCGGGAAGAGACCCAGTACTTC. Translated, it gives CASSYSFSVGRFMWAQREETQYF.

Remarks on this clonotype: A much larger clone differs from this one at a single base, so this may be a read error. The chain recombines TRBV3-1 with TRBJ2-7, with TRBD1 as a possible D gene (7 bases). The germline V gene has CDR1 LGHDT and CDR2 YNNKEL (reference sequence). V was clipped by 4 bases and J by 6 bases, with 25 bases between them. The CDR3 spans 17 residues. The CDR3 is CASSRRITGVFGGEQYF. CDR3 bases: TGTGCCAGCAGCCGGAGAATCACAGGGGTGTTCGGGGGCGAGCAGTACTTC.

Only a few counts were recorded for this clonotype. This CDR3 is CASSSGTSGKNTQYF. For the CDR3, the DNA is TGTGCCAGCAGCTCCGGGACTAGCGGAAAAAATACGCAGTATTTT. The gene calls are TRBV27 and TRBJ2-3; 11 bases match TRBD2. The CDR3 loop spans 15 amino acids. The V segment lost 6 bases and the J segment 7 bases; nucleotides outside the gene matches: 9. CDR1 and CDR2 (germline): MNHEY, SMNVEV (reference sequence).

This clonotype appeared a few times. The chain joins TRBV4-3 to TRBJ2-1; D not resolved. Germline CDR1 reads LGHNA; CDR2 reads YSLEER. Deletions cut 1 base from V and 6 bases from J, with 13 bases between. The CDR3 length is 15 residues. The CDR3 region is CASSQGGAWANEQFF. For the CDR3, the DNA is TGCGCCAGCAGCCAAGGAGGAGCATGGGCCAATGAGCAGTTCTTC.

This clonotype was counted ten times or more. The J gene is TRBJ1-2, the V gene TRBV19; D might be TRBD1 (6 bases). The germline V and J ends were trimmed by 6 bases and 0 bases, with 23 bases remaining between them. Germline V gene sequence: CDR1 LNHDA, CDR2 SQIVND (reference sequence). This CDR3 spans 18 amino acids. Here the CDR3 DNA reads TGTGCCAGTAGCTCGCACGCTCGAAAGGACAGAGCTAACTATGGCTACACCTTC. Amino acids: CASSSHARKDRANYGYTF.

This clonotype came up many times. CDR3 DNA sequence: TGTGCCACCAGCAGAGCCGGAAACACTGAAGCTTTCTTT. Its protein product is CATSRAGNTEAFF. This chain connects TRBV15 to TRBJ1-1; D unclear. Germline lookup yields CDR1 LNHNV and CDR2 YYDKDF (reference sequence). This CDR3 comprises 13 residues. Trimming cost V 1 base and J 2 bases, with 5 bases left between them.

This clonotype appeared many times. The chain carries TRBV12-3 or TRBV12-4 and TRBJ2-2; TRBD1 aligns across 8 bases. This CDR3 is built from 17 residues. The ends lost 6 bases at V and 5 bases at J; junction bases unmatched: 14. The CDR3 DNA reads TGTGCCAGCAGAAACAGGGGGAGAAACGATCGTACCGGGGAGCTGTTTTTT. Its protein product is CASRNRGRNDRTGELFF.

The sample holds a few counts of this clonotype. This rearrangement joins TRBV9 to TRBJ1-6, with 8 bases identical to TRBD1. V dropped 4 bases and J dropped 6; count of bases not matched to a gene: 6. Germline V gene data show CDR1 as SGDLS and CDR2 as YYNGEE. The CDR3 is 15 amino acids. The CDR3 is CASSITGGINSPLHF. Written as DNA, the CDR3 is TGTGCCAGCAGCATTACAGGGGGAATTAATTCACCCCTCCACTTT.

The chain employs TRBV19 and TRBJ2-4; the D gene is possibly TRBD1 (5 bases). Germline V CDR1 and CDR2: LNHDA, SQIVND (reference sequence). The CDR3 runs 18 residues. The V and J ends lost 6 bases and 3 bases respectively, with 24 bases between them. The CDR3 spells CASRDTRRNPIRKNIQYF. CDR3 DNA: TGTGCCAGTAGGGACACTCGAAGAAACCCAATCCGCAAAAACATTCAGTACTTC.

The CDR3 bases are TGTGCCAGTAGTAAGGCGGACCTCCAAGAGACCCAGTACTTC. As protein: CASSKADLQETQYF. The genes are TRBV19 and TRBJ2-5; D is undetermined. The CDR3 sequence is 14 residues long. The germline V and J ends were trimmed by 4 bases and 1 base, with 10 bases remaining between them. CDR1 LNHDA and CDR2 SQIVND come from the germline V gene (reference sequence). The entire variable domain, with the rest obtained from reference TRBV19 and TRBJ2-5, is as follows: DGGITQSPKYLFRKEGQNVTLSCEQNLNHDAMYWYRQDPGQGLRLIYYSQIVNDFQKGDIAEGYSVSREKKESFPLTVTSAQKNPTAFYLCASSKADLQETQYFGPGTRLLVL.

This chain connects TRBV6-5 to TRBJ1-1; a weak D match, TRBD1 (5 bases). The CDR3 length is 13 residues. V gave up 2 bases and J gave up 9 bases, with 13 bases separating them. Looked up from germline, CDR1 is MNHEY and CDR2 is SVGAGI. In DNA form, the CDR3 reads TGTGCCAGCAGTTACGACGGTCAGGGAAAAGCTTTCTTT. Translated: CASSYDGQGKAFF.

This clonotype was recorded at least ten times. V usage is TRBV7-3 and J usage is TRBJ2-3; D remains unclear. The CDR3 length is 13 residues. Germline CDR1 and CDR2: SGHTA and FQGTGA. The V end lost 4 bases, the J end lost 0 bases, and 5 bases lay between the germline ends. Written as DNA, the CDR3 is TGTGCCAGCAGCTCGGCTAGCACAGATACGCAGTATTTT. This translates into CASSSASTDTQYF.